These 10 T cell receptor beta chains were sequenced from one sample in a study of T cell repertoires in cytomegalovirus infection. MiXCR was run by TCRdb on the reads, yielding one entry per CDR3 protein. This sample yields 200,000 to 250,000 distinct CDR3 sequences, of which 6.5% are seen a single time; 6.5% belongs to the top ten. The source material was PBMCs. These receptors all stem from a human donor in good health (CMV status not recorded). Some clones in this sample may be carry-over from other donors' samples.

Ten or more counts support this clonotype. The V gene is TRBV28, the J gene TRBJ1-2; D is possibly TRBD1 (5 bases). Germline values: CDR1 MDHEN, CDR2 SYDVKM. V was shortened by 3 bases and J by 5 bases, with 13 bases between the two germline ends. The CDR3 consists of 14 residues. CDR3 DNA: TGTGCCAGCAGTTTGGTTCAGGGTCTGTATGGCTACACCTTC. Translating gives CASSLVQGLYGYTF.

This clonotype was found a few times. The V call is TRBV6-6, the J call TRBJ2-4; D might be TRBD2 (6 bases). The CDR3 is 16 residues long. Trimming removed 6 bases from V and 0 bases from J, with 15 bases in between. Germline V gene lookup returns CDR1 MNHNY and CDR2 SVGAGI (reference sequence). CDR3 nucleotide sequence: TGTGCCAGCAGCAACGGGGGAGGACTAGCCAAAAACATTCAGTACTTC. It specifies CASSNGGGLAKNIQYF.

In its sample, this clonotype was seen many times. V and J are TRBV27 and TRBJ2-2; TRBD1 aligns across 11 bases. Germline lookup yields CDR1 MNHEY and CDR2 SMNVEV (reference sequence). J gave up 4 bases and V 6 bases, and 13 bases lay outside the gene matches. The CDR3 extends over 18 amino acids. The CDR3 DNA reads TGTGCCAGCAGCCTCCACCTTGCCGGGACAGGGGGCACCGGGGAGCTGTTTTTT. This codes for CASSLHLAGTGGTGELFF.

The chain links TRBV6-4 to TRBJ1-1; the match to TRBD1 covers 12 bases. Unmatched junction bases numbered 5, after V lost 5 bases and J lost 4 bases. The length of the CDR3 is 15 residues. Per the germline V gene, CDR1 is MRHNA and CDR2 is SNTAGT. The DNA for the CDR3 is TGTGCCAGCAGTCCCGGGACAGGGGGCGGCACTGAAGCTTTCTTT. As protein: CASSPGTGGGTEAFF.

At least ten counts were recorded for this clonotype. This chain links TRBV7-2 with TRBJ2-7; 11 bases agree with TRBD2. CDR1 SGHTA and CDR2 FQGNSA come from the germline V gene. CDR3 length equals 16 residues. Germline trimming cut 5 bases from V and 2 bases from J; bases unmatched to any gene: 8. The CDR3 here is CASSPNSGGAAYEQYF. The CDR3 nucleotides read TGTGCCAGCAGCCCGAATAGCGGGGGGGCGGCCTACGAGCAGTACTTC. The full variable domain, its missing parts supplied by reference TRBV7-2 and TRBJ2-7, is GAGVSQSPSNKVTEKGKDVELRCDPISGHTALYWYRQSLGQGLEFLIYFQGNSAPDKSGLPSDRFSAERTGGSVSTLTIQRTQQEDSAVYLCASSPNSGGAAYEQYFGPGTRLTVT.

J is TRBJ2-5 and V is TRBV20-1; 10 bases line up with TRBD2. The CDR3 spans 14 residues. Germline CDR1 is DFQATT and CDR2 is SNEGSKA (reference sequence). The trim removed 1 base at V and 9 bases at J, leaving 8 bases unmatched. CDR3 in amino acids: CSARVAGGPEAQYF. The DNA for the CDR3 is TGCAGTGCTAGAGTAGCGGGGGGCCCCGAGGCCCAGTACTTC.

In its sample, this clonotype was seen a few times. The chain recombines TRBV2 with TRBJ2-3; the match to TRBD2 covers 10 bases. Losses at the gene ends were 1 base for V and 4 bases for J; bases not matched to a gene: 8. Germline V gene sequence: CDR1 SNHLY, CDR2 FYNNEI. The length of the CDR3 is 17 residues. The CDR3 protein is CASSEVSGGPGADTQYF. For the CDR3, the DNA is TGTGCCAGCAGTGAAGTTAGCGGGGGGCCGGGGGCAGATACGCAGTATTTT.

This clonotype showed up many times. V gene TRBV6-2 or TRBV6-3 combines with J gene TRBJ1-1; D not certain. The CDR3 extends over 12 amino acids. Germline CDR1 is MNHEY and CDR2 is SVGEGT. V was cut by 5 bases and J by 5 bases, with 9 bases left in between. The CDR3 DNA sequence: TGTGCCAGCAGTAGAGGATTTACTGAAGCTTTCTTT. This gives the protein CASSRGFTEAFF.

The table lists this clonotype with many counts. The chain combines TRBV12-3 or TRBV12-4 with TRBJ1-5, with TRBD1 matching over 7 bases. The CDR3 has 16 amino acids. J lost 4 bases, V lost 3 bases, and 9 bases had no gene match. In DNA form, the CDR3 reads TGTGCCAGCAGTTTCGACAGGGAATTTTGGAATCAGCCCCAGCATTTT. Translating it yields CASSFDREFWNQPQHF.

This clonotype has at least ten counts. V usage is TRBV7-2 and J usage is TRBJ1-2, with TRBD1 matching 10 bases. CDR1 and CDR2 from the germline V gene are SGHTA and FQGNSA. The CDR3 covers 15 residues. V trimming: 5 bases; J trimming: 0 bases; junction bases outside the gene matches: 3. CDR3: CASSRGQGPNYGYTF. The CDR3 DNA is TGTGCCAGCAGCCGGGGACAGGGGCCTAACTATGGCTACACCTTC.